This T cell receptor beta chain comes out of a study of blood T cells in healthy people across ages. Study results and limitations: TCR beta diversity tracked closely with naive T cell percentage.

Concerning this clonotype itself: As yet, its antigen is unknown.

The ends were cut back, 3 bases at V and 0 bases at J, with 21 bases in the middle. The CDR3 is 18 amino acids. Germline CDR1 and CDR2: DFQATT and SNEGSKA (reference sequence). Primed by a sample-barcoded 5' primer and a J-beta primer mix, a second PCR proceeded for about 7 to 12 cycles. One entry per CDR3 protein results from TCRdb running MiXCR on the 5' RACE reads. The sample shows hundreds of thousands of distinct CDR3 sequences, 58% of them seen only once. This clonotype was sampled from a man between 25 and 39 years old in good health. The sequencing sample was made of blood. The V gene is TRBV20-1, the J gene TRBJ2-1, with D perhaps TRBD2 (5 bases). This CDR3 reads CSASTSLLGAASYNEQFF. In nucleotides, the CDR3 is TGCAGTGCTAGTACGTCCCTCCTTGGAGCGGCCTCCTACAATGAGCAGTTCTTC.